A selection of T cell receptor beta chains follows, all from one sample in a study of blood T cell repertoires in COVID-19. Method: immunoSEQ multiplex PCR; TCRdb's copy keeps in-frame clones and lacks some. The data show about 320,000 clones, around 85% seen once. Sequencing was performed on PBMCs or T cells enriched from blood (not recorded which). These receptors were obtained from a woman in her 30s who had been exposed to COVID-19. Both conserved end residues are part of each CDR3. Fields, in order: V gene, CDR3 protein.

v_call: TRBV7-9
cdr3_aa: CASSPRDRTGDGETQYF

v_call: TRBV27
cdr3_aa: CASRLQGNEKLFF

v_call: TRBV28
cdr3_aa: CASSPQGGGNEQFF

v_call: TRBV4-2
cdr3_aa: CASSQERLANIQYF

v_call: TRBV19
cdr3_aa: CASHRTSNQPQHF

v_call: TRBV2
cdr3_aa: CASSEVRGLLEQYF

v_call: TRBV19
cdr3_aa: CASSRLRTGHAEAFF

v_call: TRBV15
cdr3_aa: CATSTSVMYNEQFF

v_call: TRBV28
cdr3_aa: CASSSGTGTQSQHF

v_call: TRBV25-1
cdr3_aa: CASSDRATGGDGYTF